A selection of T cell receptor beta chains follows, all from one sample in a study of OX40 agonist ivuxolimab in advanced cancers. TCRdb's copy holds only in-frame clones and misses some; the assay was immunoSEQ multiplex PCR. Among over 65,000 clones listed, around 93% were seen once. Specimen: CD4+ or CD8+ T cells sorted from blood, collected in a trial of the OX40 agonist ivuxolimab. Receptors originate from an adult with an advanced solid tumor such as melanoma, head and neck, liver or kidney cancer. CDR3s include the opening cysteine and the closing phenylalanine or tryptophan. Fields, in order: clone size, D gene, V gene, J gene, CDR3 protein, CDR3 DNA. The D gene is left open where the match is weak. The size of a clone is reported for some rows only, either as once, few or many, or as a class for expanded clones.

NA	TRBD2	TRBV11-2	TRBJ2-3	CASTRLGGTNTDTQYF	TGTGCCAGCACCAGGTTGGGCGGGACTAACACAGATACGCAGTATTTT
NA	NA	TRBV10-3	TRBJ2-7	CAISELLARAYEQYF	TGTGCCATCAGTGAATTATTAGCGCGGGCCTACGAGCAGTACTTC
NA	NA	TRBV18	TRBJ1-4	CASSPPATNEKLFF	TGTGCCAGCTCACCACCGGCAACTAATGAAAAACTGTTTTTT
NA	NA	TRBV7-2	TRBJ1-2	CASSPGRGDYGYTF	TGTGCCAGCAGTCCTGGAAGGGGAGACTATGGCTACACCTTC
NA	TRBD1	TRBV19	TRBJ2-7	CASSTRPGQKAYEQYF	TGTGCCAGTAGTACACGCCCGGGACAGAAAGCCTACGAGCAGTACTTC
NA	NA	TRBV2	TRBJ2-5	CASRKDVETQYF	TGTGCCAGCAGGAAAGACGTCGAGACCCAGTACTTC
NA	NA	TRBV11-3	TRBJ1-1	CASSKEGNTEAFF	TGTGCCAGCAGTAAAGAGGGGAACACTGAAGCTTTCTTT
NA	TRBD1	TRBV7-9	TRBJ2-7	CASSLAATGGVYEQYF	TGTGCCAGCAGCTTAGCGGCGACAGGGGGCGTCTACGAGCAGTACTTC
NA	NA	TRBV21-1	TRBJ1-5	CASHPREQRYQPQHF	TGTGCCAGTCATCCCAGGGAACAGAGGTATCAGCCCCAGCATTTT
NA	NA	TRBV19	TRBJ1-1	CASSIRPPGNTEAFF	TGTGCCAGTAGTATCAGGCCCCCAGGGAACACTGAAGCTTTCTTT
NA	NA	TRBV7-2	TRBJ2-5	CASSLALAGAWETQYF	TGTGCCAGCAGCTTAGCGCTCGCGGGGGCCTGGGAGACCCAGTACTTC
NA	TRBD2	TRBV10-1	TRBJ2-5	CASSELAGSQETQYF	TGCGCCAGCAGTGAATTAGCGGGATCCCAAGAGACCCAGTACTTC
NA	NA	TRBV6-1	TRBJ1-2	CASSDGGIPNGYTF	TGTGCCAGCAGTGACGGGGGGATCCCTAATGGCTACACCTTC
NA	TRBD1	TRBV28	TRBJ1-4	CASSSPRGRFAEKLFF	TGTGCCAGCAGTTCGCCCAGGGGGCGCTTCGCTGAAAAACTGTTTTTT
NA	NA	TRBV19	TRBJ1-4	CASSMRQTNEKLFF	TGTGCCAGTAGTATGAGGCAGACGAATGAAAAACTGTTTTTT
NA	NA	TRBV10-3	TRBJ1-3	CAISEGQGSGNTIYF	TGTGCCATCAGTGAAGGTCAGGGCTCTGGAAACACCATATATTTT
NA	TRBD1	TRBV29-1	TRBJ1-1	CSGRQGGDTEAFF	TGCAGCGGGAGACAGGGGGGCGACACTGAAGCTTTCTTT
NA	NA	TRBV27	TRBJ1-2	CASSLMGVGNYGYTF	TGTGCCAGCAGTTTAATGGGCGTCGGAAACTATGGCTACACCTTC
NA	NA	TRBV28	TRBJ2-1	CASSPSLAAGTSSYNEQFF	TGTGCCAGCAGTCCGTCCTTAGCCGCGGGGACGAGCTCCTACAATGAGCAGTTCTTC
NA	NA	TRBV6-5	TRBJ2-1	CASSRASGEQFF	TGTGCCAGCAGCAGAGCGAGCGGCGAGCAGTTCTTC
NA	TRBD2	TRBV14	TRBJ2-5	CASSHRASGFKETQYF	TGTGCCAGCAGCCATCGGGCTAGCGGGTTTAAAGAGACCCAGTACTTC
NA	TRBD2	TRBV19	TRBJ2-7	CASSKASGSSYEQYF	TGTGCCAGTAGTAAGGCTAGCGGGAGCTCCTACGAGCAGTACTTC
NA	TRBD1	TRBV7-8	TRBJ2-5	CASSLEAGTGRPLGTQYF	TGTGCCAGCAGCTTAGAAGCGGGGACAGGGCGTCCCCTGGGGACCCAGTACTTC
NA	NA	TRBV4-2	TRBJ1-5	CASSQDSAKIQPQHF	TGTGCCAGCAGCCAAGACAGCGCGAAGATTCAGCCCCAGCATTTT
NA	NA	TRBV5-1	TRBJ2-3	CASSLGGAIFSDTQYF	TGCGCCAGCAGCTTGGGCGGGGCAATCTTTTCAGATACGCAGTATTTT
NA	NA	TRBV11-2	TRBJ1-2	CASSNTANYGYTF	TGTGCCAGCAGCAACACGGCTAACTATGGCTACACCTTC
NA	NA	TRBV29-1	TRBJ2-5	CSVEASGETQYF	TGCAGCGTTGAGGCCAGCGGGGAGACCCAGTACTTC
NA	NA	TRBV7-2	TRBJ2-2	CASSFPGTNTGELFF	TGTGCCAGCAGCTTCCCCGGGACAAACACCGGGGAGCTGTTTTTT
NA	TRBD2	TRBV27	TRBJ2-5	CASSTSGGAWETQYF	TGTGCCAGCAGCACTAGCGGGGGGGCCTGGGAGACCCAGTACTTC
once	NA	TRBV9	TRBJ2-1	CASSVQGDYYNEQFF	TGTGCCAGCAGCGTCCAGGGCGACTACTACAATGAGCAGTTCTTC
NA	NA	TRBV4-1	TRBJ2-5	CASSLGGGGVETQYF	TGCGCCAGCAGCTTAGGAGGAGGGGGAGTAGAGACCCAGTACTTC
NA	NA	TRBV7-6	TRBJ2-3	CASSFRSEADTQYF	TGTGCCAGCAGCTTTCGGTCGGAGGCAGATACGCAGTATTTT
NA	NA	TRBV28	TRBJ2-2	CASTVASGNTGELFF	TGTGCCAGCACCGTGGCCAGCGGTAACACCGGGGAGCTGTTTTTT
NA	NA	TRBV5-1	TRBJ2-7	CASSTQPGVDEQYF	TGCGCCAGCAGCACTCAGCCGGGGGTAGATGAGCAGTACTTC
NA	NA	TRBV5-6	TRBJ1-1	CASSFGSGIRTTEAFF	TGTGCCAGCAGCTTCGGATCAGGCATCCGAACAACTGAAGCTTTCTTT
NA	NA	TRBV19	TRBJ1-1	CASRPGAGRGMNTEAFF	TGTGCCAGTAGGCCGGGGGCAGGGAGAGGGATGAACACTGAAGCTTTCTTT
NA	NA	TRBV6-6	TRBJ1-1	CASRTGQSINTEAFF	TGTGCCAGCAGGACCGGACAGTCTATTAACACTGAAGCTTTCTTT
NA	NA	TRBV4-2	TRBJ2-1	CASSVGGESYNEQFF	TGTGCCAGCAGTGTAGGGGGGGAATCCTACAATGAGCAGTTCTTC
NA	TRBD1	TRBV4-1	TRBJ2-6	CASNVGQGAPGANVLTF	TGCGCCAGCAACGTTGGACAGGGGGCGCCTGGGGCCAACGTCCTGACTTTC
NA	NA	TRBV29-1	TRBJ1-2	CSVGQEARGYTF	TGCAGCGTTGGGCAGGAGGCTAGGGGCTACACCTTC
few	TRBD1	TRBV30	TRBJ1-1	CAWMGQLDTEAFF	TGTGCCTGGATGGGACAGCTAGACACTGAAGCTTTCTTT
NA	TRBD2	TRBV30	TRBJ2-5	CAWSLASGQETQYF	TGTGCCTGGAGTCTGGCTAGCGGACAAGAGACCCAGTACTTC
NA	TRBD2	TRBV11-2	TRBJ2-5	CASSSPRAAGRATQYF	TGTGCCAGCAGCTCGCCTCGAGCAGCGGGGCGAGCGACCCAGTACTTC
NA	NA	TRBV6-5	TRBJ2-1	CASRTTRSHEQFF	TGTGCCAGCAGAACGACTAGGTCACATGAGCAGTTCTTC
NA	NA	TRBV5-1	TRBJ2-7	CASSWGPGFGEYEQYF	TGCGCCAGCAGCTGGGGTCCGGGATTCGGGGAATACGAGCAGTACTTC
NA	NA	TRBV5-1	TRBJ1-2	CASTYTTGNYGYTF	TGCGCCAGCACTTACACTACAGGGAACTATGGCTACACCTTC
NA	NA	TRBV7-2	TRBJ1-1	CASSLVLAVVGGSEAFF	TGTGCCAGCAGCTTGGTGTTAGCGGTCGTAGGGGGTTCTGAAGCTTTCTTT
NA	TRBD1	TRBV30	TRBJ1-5	CAWSPLDRGHQPQHF	TGTGCCTGGAGTCCCTTGGACAGGGGGCATCAGCCCCAGCATTTT
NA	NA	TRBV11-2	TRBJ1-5	CASSSQSGSNQPQHF	TGTGCCAGCAGCTCTCAGAGCGGTAGCAATCAGCCCCAGCATTTT
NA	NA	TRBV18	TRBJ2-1	CASSQGPLDHEQFF	TGTGCCAGCTCACAAGGACCGCTTGATCATGAGCAGTTCTTC